These 26 T cell receptor beta chains came from one sample sequenced in a study of cytomegalovirus exposure and HLA in healthy donors. PCR amplification relied on 60 Vbeta primers (plus 13 Jbeta primers). Libraries were prepared by immunoSEQ multiplex PCR; TCRdb keeps only in-frame clonotypes and omits some of them. The table has roughly 92,000 clones, 80% to 85% seen once. The specimen was PBMCs. These receptors all come from a woman between 70 and 85 years old in good health and CMV-seropositive.

The V gene is TRBV6-5, the J gene TRBJ1-1, with D hard to call. The V gene's germline CDR1 is MNHEY and CDR2 SVGAGI. This CDR3 spans 13 amino acids. Trimming pared 7 bases from V and 1 base from J, leaving 10 bases between. The CDR3 loop reads CASTNTPNTEAFF. CDR3 coding DNA: TGTGCCAGCACGAATACACCGAACACTGAAGCTTTCTTT.

The chain couples TRBV7-2 to TRBJ2-1, with 9 bases that match TRBD1. Looked up from germline, CDR1 is SGHTA and CDR2 is FQGNSA. Trimming cost V 1 base and J 7 bases; bases outside gene matches: 11. CDR3 size: 17 residues. CDR3 DNA: TGTGCCAGCAGCTTAGAGGACAGGGGTCCCGTTAAGAATGAGCAGTTCTTC. Residues: CASSLEDRGPVKNEQFF.

The chain recombines TRBV6-1 with TRBJ2-7; unclear D gene. Per the germline V gene, CDR1 is MNHNS and CDR2 is SASEGT. This CDR3 comprises 15 residues. Trimming left V 4 bases short and J 2 bases short, with 15 bases between. In DNA form, the CDR3 reads TGTGCCAGCAGTGCCACGGTTGTGCGCACCTACGAGCAGTACTTC. Its protein product is CASSATVVRTYEQYF.

The rearrangement links TRBV19 to TRBJ2-7; 14 nucleotides align to TRBD2. CDR1 and CDR2 from the germline V gene are LNHDA and SQIVND (reference sequence). Unmatched junction bases numbered 15, after V lost 5 bases and J lost 3 bases. The CDR3 sequence is 19 residues long. This CDR3 is CASSPRGLAGAFFLYEQYF. The CDR3 coding sequence is TGTGCCAGTAGTCCCCGGGGACTAGCGGGAGCCTTCTTCCTCTACGAGCAGTACTTC.

J is TRBJ1-5 and V is TRBV19; D gene ambiguous. V gave up 3 bases and J gave up 9 bases, with 21 bases separating them. CDR1 and CDR2 from the germline V gene are LNHDA and SQIVND (reference sequence). The CDR3 is 16 residues long. In nucleotides, the CDR3 is TGTGCCAGTAGTATGATATGGGTAACGGCCTCAGGGCCCCAGCATTTT. The encoded protein is CASSMIWVTASGPQHF. The complete variable domain, with remaining parts taken from reference TRBV19 and TRBJ1-5, reads DGGITQSPKYLFRKEGQNVTLSCEQNLNHDAMYWYRQDPGQGLRLIYYSQIVNDFQKGDIAEGYSVSREKKESFPLTVTSAQKNPTAFYLCASSMIWVTASGPQHFGDGTRLSIL.

The chain employs TRBV6-4 and TRBJ2-5; 7 positions match TRBD2. V shed 3 bases, J shed 3 bases, and the junction held 10 bases outside the gene matches. Looked up from germline, CDR1 is MRHNA and CDR2 is SNTAGT. The length of the CDR3 is 16 residues. The CDR3 DNA reads as TGTGCCAGCAGTGAAATAGCGGGCACTGGAAAAGAGACCCAGTACTTC. Translating gives CASSEIAGTGKETQYF.

The rearrangement links TRBV19 to TRBJ2-7; D uncertain. This CDR3 spans 12 amino acids. Germline CDR1 reads LNHDA; CDR2 reads SQIVND (reference sequence). The V gene lost 3 bases and the J gene lost 2 bases, with 5 bases spanning the gap. CDR3 DNA sequence: TGTGCCAGTAGTATCCGTCCCTACGAGCAGTACTTC. Residues: CASSIRPYEQYF.

V and J are TRBV11-3 and TRBJ2-1; a possible D gene is TRBD2 (6 bases). Germline V gene sequence: CDR1 SGHNT, CDR2 YENEEA. The CDR3 has 15 amino acids. The V gene lost 0 bases and the J gene lost 4 bases, with 10 bases spanning the gap. As DNA, the CDR3 is TGTGCCAGCAGCTTAGACGGGGGTGGGTACAATGAGCAGTTCTTC. This encodes CASSLDGGGYNEQFF.

The CDR3 DNA follows: TGTGCCAGCAGTTTAAGAGGGGGGCAGTACTTC. It yields the protein CASSLRGGQYF. The chain joins TRBV28 to TRBJ2-7; possibly TRBD1 for D (6 bases). In germline, CDR1 is MDHEN, CDR2 SYDVKM. The CDR3 length is 11 residues. Trimming pared 2 bases from V and 9 bases from J, leaving 8 bases between.

This chain links TRBV5-8 with TRBJ1-5; no firm D call. The CDR3 is made up of 19 amino acids. The germline gives CDR1 SGHTS, CDR2 YDEGEE. V lost 0 bases to trimming and J lost 0 bases, with 19 bases between them. CDR3 in DNA: TGTGCCAGCAGCTTGGTTATAGGTGCGGGGAAATATAGCAATCAGCCCCAGCATTTT. It specifies CASSLVIGAGKYSNQPQHF.

The CDR3 bases are TGTGCCTGGGCCCGGACTAGCGGGAGGGCCTTGGGAGAGACCCAGTACTTC. Its translation: CAWARTSGRALGETQYF. The chain joins TRBV30 to TRBJ2-5; 15 positions agree with TRBD2. With 5 bases clipped from V and 4 bases from J, the junction kept 11 bases outside the gene matches. CDR1 is GTSNPN, CDR2 SVGIG, per germline (reference sequence). The CDR3 is 17 amino acids.

V is TRBV28 and J is TRBJ1-2, with D perhaps matching TRBD1 (5 bases). The V end was cut by 7 bases, the J end by 5 bases, with 23 bases between. Per germline, CDR1 MDHEN and CDR2 SYDVKM. This CDR3 has 16 amino acids. The DNA for the CDR3 is TGTGCCAGCATTAATCCCCATGGTTCAGGGAAATATGGCTACACCTTC. Its protein is CASINPHGSGKYGYTF.

The sample holds one count of this clone. The chain employs TRBV5-4 and TRBJ2-1; D may be TRBD2 (7 bases). V gave up 4 bases and J gave up 2 bases, with 19 bases separating them. The CDR3 contains 17 residues. The germline V gene encodes CDR1 SGHNT and CDR2 YYREEE (reference sequence). CDR3 DNA sequence: TGTGCCAGCAGCACTGGAGGAGGGGGGGAAACCTACAATGAGCAGTTCTTC. Translation: CASSTGGGGETYNEQFF.

This chain links TRBV6-1 with TRBJ2-7, with no clear D. The length of the CDR3 is 12 residues. Germline values: CDR1 MNHNS, CDR2 SASEGT. V lost 3 bases, J lost 3 bases, and 6 bases lay in between. The CDR3 region is CASSESFYEQYF. As DNA, the CDR3 is TGTGCCAGCAGTGAGAGTTTCTACGAGCAGTACTTC.

In its sample, this clone was seen a few times. V and J are TRBV4-1 and TRBJ2-3; D unresolved. From germline, CDR1 is MGHRA and CDR2 YSYEKL. Trimming cost V 1 base and J 1 base, with 12 bases left between them. This CDR3 is built from 16 residues. The CDR3 coding sequence is TGCGCCAGCAGCCAAGGACCGGAGAAGGGCACAGATACGCAGTATTTT. Protein product: CASSQGPEKGTDTQYF.

The chain links TRBV25-1 to TRBJ2-5, with TRBD1 identical over 9 bases. The ends lost 5 bases at V and 5 bases at J; junction bases unmatched: 9. Germline V lookup: CDR1 MGHDK, CDR2 SYGVNS. The length of the CDR3 is 15 residues. CDR3 nucleotide sequence: TGTGCCAGCAGTCCCTCACAGGGGGCAGGGGAGACCCAGTACTTC. Its translation: CASSPSQGAGETQYF.

The rearrangement uses TRBV28 and TRBJ2-7; 7 nucleotides agree with TRBD2. The germline V gene has CDR1 MDHEN and CDR2 SYDVKM. The J segment lost 4 bases and the V segment lost 7 bases, leaving 16 bases of the junction unmatched. CDR3 size: 16 residues. The CDR3 protein is CASTPSGGGKGYEQYF. CDR3 in DNA: TGTGCCAGCACCCCTAGCGGTGGGGGGAAAGGATACGAGCAGTACTTC. Variable domain in full (rest from reference TRBV28 and TRBJ2-7): DVKVTQSSRYLVKRTGEKVFLECVQDMDHENMFWYRQDPGLGLRLIYFSYDVKMKEKGDIPEGYSVSREKKERFSLILESASTNQTSMYLCASTPSGGGKGYEQYFGPGTRLTVT.

The J gene is TRBJ2-7, the V gene TRBV19; D perhaps matches TRBD1 (5 bases). The V and J ends lost 3 bases and 2 bases respectively, with 8 bases between them. The CDR3 extends over 13 amino acids. Germline V gene lookup returns CDR1 LNHDA and CDR2 SQIVND (reference sequence). In nucleotides, the CDR3 is TGTGCCAGTAGTATGGGGCTAACCTACGAGCAGTACTTC. It yields the protein CASSMGLTYEQYF.

This clone appeared a single time. The identical CDR3 is also encoded by other nucleotide sequences in the sample. V usage is TRBV21-1 and J usage is TRBJ2-5; the table's TRBD2 call for D was not verified on the DNA. TRBV21-1 is a listed pseudogene. The CDR3 contains 12 residues. CDR3 bases: TGTGCCAGCAGCAAAGCACGGGAGACCCAGTACTTC. Encoded protein: CASSKARETQYF.

This clone has more than one count but fewer than ten. The rearrangement links TRBV15 to TRBJ2-7; the D gene is possibly TRBD1 (6 bases). The CDR3 is 14 residues long. Germline-derived CDR1 and CDR2 are LNHNV and YYDKDF (reference sequence). V lost 1 base, J lost 2 bases, and 9 bases lay in between. CDR3 loop: CATSRGQGPYEQYF. DNA for the CDR3: TGTGCCACCAGCAGAGGGCAGGGGCCCTACGAGCAGTACTTC.

This clone was detected only a few times. The rearrangement joins TRBV18 to TRBJ1-1; possibly TRBD1 for D (5 bases). CDR1 is KGHSH and CDR2 is LQKENI in the germline V gene. The CDR3 has 14 amino acids. The germline V and J ends were trimmed by 3 bases and 6 bases, with 14 bases remaining between them. The CDR3 sequence: CASSPVNGGAEAFF. The CDR3 nucleotides read TGTGCCAGCTCACCTGTAAACGGGGGAGCTGAAGCTTTCTTT.

The rearrangement joins TRBV7-2 to TRBJ2-1; 9 positions match TRBD2. J lost 0 bases, V lost 2 bases, and 11 bases had no gene match. Per germline, CDR1 SGHTA and CDR2 FQGNSA. The CDR3 runs 19 residues. The CDR3 sequence is CASSLSRPGLARSYNEQFF. For the CDR3, the DNA is TGTGCCAGCAGCTTATCTCGTCCCGGACTAGCGCGCTCCTACAATGAGCAGTTCTTC.

The rearrangement joins TRBV6-5 to TRBJ1-2, with 9 bases that match TRBD1. This CDR3 is 14 amino acids long. After removal of 5 bases from V and 6 bases from J, the junction contained 7 bases not matched to a gene. The V gene's germline CDR1 is MNHEY and CDR2 SVGAGI. CDR3 in amino acids: CASSPGTGRNGYTF. CDR3 sequence (DNA): TGTGCCAGCAGTCCCGGGACAGGGAGGAATGGCTACACCTTC.

This sequence joins TRBV29-1 and TRBJ2-3, with TRBD2 matching 7 bases. V lost 4 bases to trimming and J lost 2 bases; unmatched junction nucleotides: 3. Germline values: CDR1 SQVTM, CDR2 ANQGSEA. This CDR3 comprises 13 residues. The CDR3 coding sequence is TGCAGCGTTGTAAGCGGGGTCACAGATACGCAGTATTTT. Encoded protein: CSVVSGVTDTQYF.

The chain links TRBV7-2 to TRBJ2-1; D unresolved. CDR3 length: 11 amino acids. Per germline, CDR1 SGHTA and CDR2 FQGNSA. The V end lost 10 bases, the J end lost 3 bases, and 7 bases lay between the germline ends. In DNA, the CDR3 is TGTGCCACTCAGTTCTACAATGAGCAGTTCTTC. This codes for CATQFYNEQFF. The complete variable domain, with remaining parts taken from reference TRBV7-2 and TRBJ2-1, reads GAGVSQSPSNKVTEKGKDVELRCDPISGHTALYWYRQSLGQGLEFLIYFQGNSAPDKSGLPSDRFSAERTGGSVSTLTIQRTQQEDSAVYLCATQFYNEQFFGPGTRLTVL.

The V gene is TRBV4-2, the J gene TRBJ2-1; 9 bases fit TRBD2. CDR3 size: 16 residues. CDR1 and CDR2 from the germline V gene are LGHNA and YNFKEQ. With V trimmed by 0 bases and J by 3 bases, 3 bases remained unmatched. The CDR3 DNA follows: TGTGCCAGCAGCCAAGAGGCTAGCGGGATCTACAATGAGCAGTTCTTC. It yields the protein CASSQEASGIYNEQFF.